These 19 T cell receptor beta chains were sequenced from one sample in a study of blood T cell repertoires in COVID-19. The data were produced by immunoSEQ multiplex PCR, yet TCRdb's version contains in-frame clones alone and is incomplete. Of roughly 460,000 clones detected, roughly 90% appear once; the ten largest clones hold roughly 0.76%. Sample: peripheral blood. The receptors come from a young man with COVID-19, enrolled during active disease.

The rearrangement uses TRBV30 and TRBJ2-2, with 11 bases lining up with TRBD2. Germline V gene lookup returns CDR1 GTSNPN and CDR2 SVGIG (reference sequence). The CDR3 length is 14 residues. Losses at the gene ends were 4 bases for V and 4 bases for J; bases not matched to a gene: 2. For the CDR3, the DNA is TGTGCCTGGACTACTAGCGGGAGCACCGGGGAGCTGTTTTTT. It codes for CAWTTSGSTGELFF.

The rearrangement uses TRBV19 and TRBJ1-1; D gene ambiguous. The CDR3 consists of 13 residues. Germline-derived CDR1 and CDR2 are LNHDA and SQIVND (reference sequence). V shed 5 bases and J shed 3 bases, with 10 bases lying between them. As DNA, the CDR3 is TGTGCCAGTAGTTCATGGGAGGACACTGAAGCTTTCTTT. The encoded protein is CASSSWEDTEAFF.

In this sample, this clone turned up a few times. The V gene is TRBV5-5, the J gene TRBJ1-2; D might be TRBD1 (6 bases). With 4 bases removed from V and 5 bases from J, the gap between germline ends came to 18 bases. The CDR3 has 15 amino acids. Germline V lookup: CDR1 SGHKS, CDR2 YYEKEE (reference sequence). CDR3 residues: CASSPDWGPAYGYTF. In nucleotides, the CDR3 is TGTGCCAGCAGCCCGGATTGGGGGCCCGCATATGGCTACACCTTC.

The gene calls are TRBV11-3 and TRBJ2-3, with a tentative D call TRBD2 (6 bases). The CDR3 is 16 amino acids. CDR1 SGHNT and CDR2 YENEEA come from the germline V gene. V gave up 5 bases and J gave up 5 bases, with 20 bases separating them. The CDR3 nucleotides read TGTGCCAGCAGCCCCCGACTAGTGGGGTCGCGAGATACGCAGTATTTT. Protein sequence: CASSPRLVGSRDTQYF.

Only one count was recorded for this clone. J is TRBJ2-2 and V is TRBV3-1 (or the pseudogene TRBV3-2); 11 bases line up with TRBD1. The trim removed 5 bases at V and 4 bases at J, leaving 0 bases unmatched. CDR1 and CDR2 from the germline V gene are LGHDT and YNNKEL (reference sequence). The CDR3 loop spans 14 amino acids. CDR3 sequence reads: CASSGQGATGELFF. In DNA, the CDR3 is TGTGCCAGCAGCGGACAGGGGGCCACCGGGGAGCTGTTTTTT.

This rearrangement joins TRBV12-3 or TRBV12-4 to TRBJ2-1; D gene unclear. Trimming stripped 6 bases from V and 6 bases from J, with 6 bases between. The CDR3 spans 11 residues. The CDR3 region is CASSLVNEQFF. The DNA of the CDR3 is TGTGCCAGCAGCCTTGTCAATGAGCAGTTCTTC.

The rearrangement joins TRBV5-1 to TRBJ1-5, with unresolved D. This CDR3 contains 15 residues. Trimming left V 0 bases short and J 0 bases short, with 7 bases between. From germline, CDR1 is SGHRS and CDR2 YFSETQ. CDR3 bases: TGCGCCAGCAGCTTGGGAGGTGATAGCAATCAGCCCCAGCATTTT. It translates to CASSLGGDSNQPQHF.

In nucleotides, the CDR3 is TGTGCCAGCAGTGCATCGGGAGGCGTTGAGCAGTTCTTC. Residues: CASSASGGVEQFF. The gene calls are TRBV6-4 and TRBJ2-1; TRBD2 matches at 7 bases. From germline, CDR1 is MRHNA and CDR2 SNTAGT. The V gene end was trimmed by 4 bases and the J gene end by 9 bases; junction bases not matched to a gene: 6. The CDR3 totals 13 residues.

In this sample, this clone turned up a few times. The chain uses TRBV4-2 and TRBJ2-3; D is ambiguous. Between the trimmed V and J ends, which lost 0 bases and 3 bases, there was a span of 10 bases. The CDR3 is made up of 15 amino acids. Per germline, CDR1 LGHNA and CDR2 YNFKEQ. The CDR3 reads CASSQDSPRTDTQYF. The CDR3 DNA follows: TGTGCCAGCAGCCAAGATTCCCCCCGTACAGATACGCAGTATTTT.

V usage is TRBV9 and J usage is TRBJ1-2; the match to TRBD1 covers 9 bases. The CDR3 has 18 amino acids. The V gene's germline CDR1 is SGDLS and CDR2 YYNGEE. Trimming took 0 bases from V and 6 from J; bases not matched to a gene: 15. In DNA, the CDR3 is TGTGCCAGCAGCGTAGGACTCGGGACAGGGAATAGGCTGCATGGCTACACCTTC. Protein sequence: CASSVGLGTGNRLHGYTF.

This clone was seen a few times. The chain joins TRBV2 to TRBJ1-5; D is undetermined. V lost 7 bases and J lost 3, with 7 bases in between. The CDR3 loop spans 12 amino acids. Germline V gene sequence: CDR1 SNHLY, CDR2 FYNNEI. CDR3 sequence: CASNRVNQPQHF. The CDR3 bases are TGTGCCAGCAACAGAGTCAATCAGCCCCAGCATTTT.

The chain employs TRBV18 and TRBJ1-1, with D possibly matching TRBD1 (6 bases). V gave up 0 bases and J gave up 1 base, with 12 bases separating them. The CDR3 totals 16 residues. Germline V CDR1 and CDR2: KGHSH, LQKENI. DNA for the CDR3: TGTGCCAGCTCACCACCGAATCGGGGGGCGAACACTGAAGCTTTCTTT. The encoded protein is CASSPPNRGANTEAFF.

V usage is TRBV10-1 and J usage is TRBJ2-1, with 14 nucleotides matching TRBD2. Looked up from germline, CDR1 is WNHNN and CDR2 is SYGVQD (reference sequence). The CDR3 is 16 residues long. Trimming removed 5 bases from V and 7 bases from J; junction bases left unmatched: 7. In nucleotides, the CDR3 is TGCGCCAGCAGTTACGGGACTAGCGGGAGCGATAATGAGCAGTTCTTC. Its protein is CASSYGTSGSDNEQFF.

The chain is built from TRBV28 and TRBJ1-1, with unresolved D. Germline lookup yields CDR1 MDHEN and CDR2 SYDVKM. CDR3 length equals 18 residues. The germline V and J ends were trimmed by 3 bases and 1 base, with 21 bases remaining between them. In DNA form, the CDR3 reads TGTGCCAGCAGTTTCCGGGGAAATCCGGGTAGGCCGAACACTGAAGCTTTCTTT. Its protein product is CASSFRGNPGRPNTEAFF.

This clone was counted a single time. The V call is TRBV7-9, the J call TRBJ2-5, with D possibly TRBD2 on 6 matching bases. The CDR3 sequence is 17 residues long. The germline V gene encodes CDR1 SEHNR and CDR2 FQNEAQ (reference sequence). The V end lost 5 bases, the J end lost 4 bases, and 23 bases lay between the germline ends. The chain's CDR3 is CASSPRRGAALGETQYF. The CDR3 nucleotides are TGTGCCAGCAGCCCCAGGCGGGGAGCGGCCTTGGGAGAGACCCAGTACTTC.

The V and J genes are TRBV2 and TRBJ2-4, with TRBD1 as a possible D gene (5 bases). V was cut by 7 bases and J by 4 bases, with 11 bases left in between. The CDR3 loop spans 13 amino acids. Germline values: CDR1 SNHLY, CDR2 FYNNEI. DNA for the CDR3: TGTGCCAGCACGTCGCAGGGAAAAAACATTCAGTACTTC. It codes for CASTSQGKNIQYF. The full variable domain, its missing parts supplied by reference TRBV2 and TRBJ2-4, is EPEVTQTPSHQVTQMGQEVILRCVPISNHLYFYWYRQILGQKVEFLVSFYNNEISEKSEIFDDQFSVERPDGSNFTLKIRSTKLEDSAMYFCASTSQGKNIQYFGAGTRLSVL.

V usage is TRBV23-1 and J usage is TRBJ2-4; perhaps TRBD1 as D (5 bases). TRBV23-1 is treated as an ORF (open reading frame) with a function not yet certain. The ends were cut back, 0 bases at V and 2 bases at J, with 14 bases in the middle. The CDR3 is made up of 17 amino acids. The CDR3 sequence is CASSQSGRVGTKNIQYF. The CDR3 DNA is TGCGCCAGCAGTCAATCGGGCAGGGTGGGGACCAAAAACATTCAGTACTTC.

The rearrangement joins TRBV11-2 to TRBJ2-7, with TRBD1 as a possible D gene (5 bases). Deletions cut 5 bases from V and 0 bases from J, with 11 bases between. CDR1 is SGHAT, CDR2 FQNNGV, per germline. The CDR3 covers 14 residues. The CDR3 nucleotides are TGTGCCAGCAGCCTACAGGTCTCCTCCTACGAGCAGTACTTC. It translates to CASSLQVSSYEQYF.

The chain uses TRBV3-1 (or the pseudogene TRBV3-2) and TRBJ2-7; 7 nucleotides match TRBD1. Germline assignment: CDR1 LGHDT and CDR2 YNNKEL (reference sequence). This CDR3 is 13 amino acids long. V was clipped by 4 bases and J by 3 bases; unmatched bases: 3. The CDR3 loop is CASSLQGVYEQYF. The CDR3 DNA follows: TGTGCCAGCAGCCTCCAGGGGGTCTACGAGCAGTACTTC.